A single sample gave rise to the 8 T cell receptor beta chains below, sequenced in a study of cytomegalovirus exposure and HLA in healthy donors. PCR involved 60 Vbeta and 13 Jbeta primers. Sequenced by immunoSEQ multiplex PCR; TCRdb stores in-frame clones only, minus some. The sample has about 130,000 clones, over 60% seen once. Material: PBMCs. These receptor sequences come from a female donor in good health and CMV-seronegative.

The rearrangement joins TRBV27 to TRBJ2-1; weak D call: TRBD2 (6 bases). Trimming shortened V by 4 bases and J by 6 bases, and 19 bases separated the two germline ends. The CDR3 is 16 amino acids. Germline loops: CDR1 MNHEY, CDR2 SMNVEV (reference sequence). CDR3 protein: CASSSLGDSLGNEQFF. CDR3 sequence (DNA): TGTGCCAGCAGTTCCCTGGGGGACTCCTTGGGCAATGAGCAGTTCTTC.

The rearrangement joins TRBV11-2 to TRBJ2-1; D is uncertain. This CDR3 is built from 14 residues. Germline CDR1 is SGHAT and CDR2 is FQNNGV. The V and J ends lost 5 bases and 8 bases respectively, with 16 bases between them. The CDR3 DNA reads TGTGCCAGCAGCGCCCTACTGTCGGGTTATGAGCAGTTCTTC. Protein: CASSALLSGYEQFF.

The chain couples TRBV5-1 to TRBJ1-6; D gene unclear. CDR3 length: 14 residues. The germline V and J ends were trimmed by 1 base and 9 bases, with 11 bases remaining between them. Germline V gives CDR1 SGHRS, CDR2 YFSETQ. The CDR3 spells CASSLSGTRSPLHF. CDR3 nucleotides: TGCGCCAGCAGCTTGTCGGGTACTCGTTCACCCCTCCACTTT.

This clone came up once. This rearrangement joins TRBV10-1 to TRBJ2-3; 7 positions agree with TRBD2. Germline V lookup: CDR1 WNHNN, CDR2 SYGVQD (reference sequence). The CDR3 is 16 amino acids. The V segment lost 0 bases and the J segment 0 bases; nucleotides outside the gene matches: 3. The CDR3 reads CASSESGSGSTDTQYF. The CDR3 region has the DNA TGCGCCAGCAGTGAGTCTGGTAGCGGGAGCACAGATACGCAGTATTTT.

This sequence joins TRBV7-8 and TRBJ1-1; 7 positions agree with TRBD1. The CDR3 spans 15 residues. The V and J ends lost 5 bases and 5 bases, in that order; junction bases with no gene match: 11. Per germline, CDR1 SGHVS and CDR2 FQNEAQ. The CDR3 DNA sequence: TGTGCCAGCAGCCCAGGCTCAGGGGGAAAAACTGAAGCTTTCTTT. Translation: CASSPGSGGKTEAFF. The full variable domain, in which reference TRBV7-8 and TRBJ1-1 provide the parts outside the CDR3, is GAGVSQSPRYKVAKRGQDVALRCDPISGHVSLFWYQQALGQGPEFLTYFQNEAQLDKSGLPSDRFFAERPEGSVSTLKIQRTQQEDSAVYLCASSPGSGGKTEAFFGQGTRLTVV.

This clone was recorded only once. V is TRBV6-1 and J is TRBJ1-2, with TRBD1 matching over 8 bases. Trimming at V came to 3 bases and at J to 9 bases, leaving 9 bases not matched to a gene. The germline gives CDR1 MNHNS, CDR2 SASEGT. There are 14 residues in the CDR3. This chain's CDR3 is CASSERTGSHRYTF. In nucleotides, the CDR3 is TGTGCCAGCAGTGAGCGGACAGGGTCCCACCGCTACACCTTC.

The rearrangement links TRBV7-9 to TRBJ2-2, with unresolved D. The ends were cut back, 3 bases at V and 6 bases at J, with 5 bases in the middle. This CDR3 has 12 amino acids. Germline CDR1 is SEHNR and CDR2 is FQNEAQ (reference sequence). The CDR3, as DNA: TGTGCCAGCAGCTTGCGTCCCGGGGAGCTGTTTTTT. Amino acid sequence: CASSLRPGELFF.

This chain joins TRBV4-2 and TRBJ2-3; 9 nucleotides line up with TRBD2. The CDR3 runs to 18 residues. Germline V gives CDR1 LGHNA, CDR2 YNFKEQ. The V and J ends lost 1 base and 6 bases, in that order; junction bases with no gene match: 14. DNA of the CDR3: TGTGCCAGCAGCCAAGGAGGTGGGGGGACTAGCCGCATGGATACGCAGTATTTT. Amino acid sequence: CASSQGGGGTSRMDTQYF.